These 29 T cell receptor beta chains originate from one sample sequenced in a study of T cell repertoires in cytomegalovirus infection. TCRdb itself ran the reads through MiXCR, one entry per CDR3 protein. The sample has 400,000 to 600,000 distinct CDR3 sequences, roughly 46% seen once. Their cognate antigens are unknown. The sample in question was cultured PBMCs, obtained from culture after CMV antigen stimulation. These receptors all come from a human donor in good health (CMV status not recorded). Some clones in this sample may be carry-over from other donors' samples.

This clonotype has just one count. V gene TRBV5-4 combines with J gene TRBJ2-3; the D is unclear. The V end was cut by 2 bases, the J end by 5 bases, with 9 bases between. The CDR3 loop spans 13 amino acids. In germline, CDR1 is SGHNT, CDR2 YYREEE (reference sequence). The CDR3 coding sequence is TGTGCCAGCAGCTTACCAAGGGTAGATACGCAGTATTTT. Protein: CASSLPRVDTQYF.

The gene calls are TRBV6-6 and TRBJ2-7; TRBD2 is a possible D gene (5 bases). V was shortened by 5 bases and J by 4 bases, with 12 bases between the two germline ends. CDR1 is MNHNY and CDR2 is SVGAGI in the germline V gene (reference sequence). This CDR3 has 13 amino acids. The CDR3 sequence: CASSNHRGYEQYF. The DNA of the CDR3 is TGTGCCAGCAGTAACCACCGGGGTTACGAGCAGTACTTC.

The rearrangement joins TRBV20-1 to TRBJ2-5; 9 bases are shared with TRBD2. The CDR3 consists of 14 residues. Losses at the gene ends were 6 bases for V and 5 bases for J; bases not matched to a gene: 10. The germline V gene encodes CDR1 DFQATT and CDR2 SNEGSKA (reference sequence). The CDR3 is CSAFPGLAFETQYF. The CDR3 DNA reads TGCAGTGCCTTTCCGGGACTAGCATTTGAGACCCAGTACTTC.

The V call is TRBV6-5, the J call TRBJ2-1; 9 positions agree with TRBD2. Trimming at V came to 7 bases and at J to 6 bases, leaving 7 bases not matched to a gene. The CDR3 spans 14 residues. CDR1 is MNHEY, CDR2 SVGAGI, per germline. The CDR3 nucleotides are TGTGCCAGCACCCTAGCGGGACGGCGCAATGAGCAGTTCTTC. Translated: CASTLAGRRNEQFF.

The chain has TRBV15 and TRBJ1-4; D may be TRBD1 (6 bases). Between the trimmed V and J ends, which lost 1 base and 7 bases, there was a span of 16 bases. The CDR3 consists of 16 residues. In germline, CDR1 is LNHNV, CDR2 YYDKDF (reference sequence). The CDR3 region is CATSRVDRRVFEKLFF. CDR3 nucleotide sequence: TGTGCCACCAGCAGAGTAGACAGGAGGGTCTTTGAAAAACTGTTTTTT.

The chain combines TRBV20-1 with TRBJ1-4; unclear D gene. This CDR3 spans 13 amino acids. Trimming removed 3 bases at V and 4 bases at J, with 9 bases between. CDR1 is DFQATT, CDR2 SNEGSKA, per germline (reference sequence). The CDR3 DNA is TGCAGTGCTAGCCTTGGGAATAATGAAAAACTGTTTTTT. Protein product: CSASLGNNEKLFF.

This chain joins TRBV7-2 and TRBJ1-3, with D possibly TRBD1 on 5 matching bases. Trimming shortened V by 0 bases and J by 7 bases, and 13 bases separated the two germline ends. The CDR3 has 15 amino acids. The V gene's germline CDR1 is SGHTA and CDR2 FQGNSA. CDR3: CASSLARERLNTIYF. In DNA, the CDR3 is TGTGCCAGCAGCTTAGCCAGGGAAAGGTTGAACACCATATATTTT.

The chain couples TRBV5-8 to TRBJ1-5; D might be TRBD1 (5 bases). V lost 4 bases to trimming and J lost 5 bases, with 16 bases between them. Germline lookup yields CDR1 SGHTS and CDR2 YDEGEE. The CDR3 runs 15 residues. In DNA form, the CDR3 reads TGTGCCAGCAGCCCCGGGACTACCACGGATCAGCCCCAGCATTTT. This translates into CASSPGTTTDQPQHF.

V gene TRBV4-3 combines with J gene TRBJ2-2; perhaps TRBD2 as D (5 bases). Trimming removed 0 bases from V and 5 bases from J, with 16 bases in between. CDR3 size: 17 residues. Germline CDR1 is LGHNA and CDR2 is YSLEER. CDR3 in amino acids: CASSQDAGSYITGELFF. CDR3 DNA: TGCGCCAGCAGCCAAGATGCGGGCAGCTATATTACCGGGGAGCTGTTTTTT.

V is TRBV28 and J is TRBJ2-1; D is ambiguous. V dropped 3 bases and J dropped 8 bases, with 8 bases sitting between them. The germline gives CDR1 MDHEN, CDR2 SYDVKM. The CDR3 has 12 residues. As DNA, the CDR3 is TGTGCCAGCAGTTTGATGTATGATGAGCAGTTCTTC. As protein: CASSLMYDEQFF.

The chain links TRBV28 to TRBJ1-1; D remains unclear. Germline V gene lookup returns CDR1 MDHEN and CDR2 SYDVKM. This CDR3 is built from 14 residues. Trimming stripped 3 bases from V and 4 bases from J, with 12 bases between. Here the CDR3 reads CASSFGTWGTEAFF. The CDR3 region has the DNA TGTGCCAGCAGTTTCGGAACGTGGGGCACTGAAGCTTTCTTT.

The chain employs TRBV7-9 and TRBJ1-4, with D possibly matching TRBD1 (6 bases). Germline V lookup: CDR1 SEHNR, CDR2 FQNEAQ (reference sequence). CDR3 length: 17 amino acids. With 2 bases removed from V and 0 bases from J, the gap between germline ends came to 13 bases. The CDR3 sequence is CASSLPPGVATNEKLFF. The CDR3 DNA reads as TGTGCCAGCAGCTTACCCCCAGGGGTGGCAACTAATGAAAAACTGTTTTTT.

This rearrangement joins TRBV20-1 to TRBJ2-1, with a possible D match to TRBD2 (5 bases). Trimming removed 0 bases at V and 14 bases at J, with 14 bases between. Germline V gene lookup returns CDR1 DFQATT and CDR2 SNEGSKA (reference sequence). This CDR3 spans 12 amino acids. The CDR3 loop reads CSARDSSMREFF. In nucleotides, the CDR3 is TGCAGTGCTAGAGATTCTAGCATGAGGGAGTTCTTC.

CDR3 sequence: CASSLGYAYNEQFF. CDR3 DNA: TGTGCCAGCAGCTTAGGGTACGCCTACAATGAGCAGTTCTTC. The gene calls are TRBV7-2 and TRBJ2-1; D not resolved. CDR3 length equals 14 residues. Per germline, CDR1 SGHTA and CDR2 FQGNSA. V was pared by 1 base and J by 2 bases, with 6 bases between.

This clonotype was detected a few times. V usage is TRBV7-9 and J usage is TRBJ2-7, with TRBD1 matching 7 bases. There are 17 residues in the CDR3. V dropped 2 bases and J dropped 0; count of bases not matched to a gene: 10. Germline V gene lookup returns CDR1 SEHNR and CDR2 FQNEAQ (reference sequence). The DNA for the CDR3 is TGTGCCAGCAGCTTAAGCATCGACAGGGCGAGCTCCTACGAGCAGTACTTC. Its translation is CASSLSIDRASSYEQYF.

This clonotype was seen a handful of times. V gene TRBV19 combines with J gene TRBJ2-1; TRBD2 is a possible D gene (7 bases). Germline CDR1 is LNHDA and CDR2 is SQIVND (reference sequence). This CDR3 has 21 amino acids. Trimming stripped 8 bases from V and 9 bases from J, with 41 bases between. DNA of the CDR3: TGTGCCAGTCCTCCCCCCCTTGGGAGGGGGGCACCACTGCCCGTTTCTGGTGAGCAGTTCTTC. Translated: CASPPPLGRGAPLPVSGEQFF.

This clonotype was observed a handful of times. V gene TRBV12-3 or TRBV12-4 combines with J gene TRBJ1-5; D may be TRBD1 (5 bases). The CDR3 consists of 15 residues. Trimming took 6 bases from V and 0 from J, leaving 12 bases between them. The CDR3 here is CASSGALYSNQPQHF. CDR3 nucleotide sequence: TGTGCCAGCAGCGGGGCGTTATATAGCAATCAGCCCCAGCATTTT.

This clonotype appeared a few times. The genes are TRBV6-1 and TRBJ2-1; D is undetermined. The CDR3 covers 15 residues. Germline CDR1 and CDR2: MNHNS and SASEGT. V lost 6 bases, J lost 5 bases, and 17 bases lay in between. The CDR3 loop is CASRNRVRFDNEQFF. In DNA, the CDR3 is TGTGCCAGCAGGAATAGGGTACGCTTCGACAATGAGCAGTTCTTC.

This clonotype was observed a handful of times. This chain links TRBV7-2 with TRBJ2-3, with D hard to call. V gave up 7 bases and J gave up 3 bases, with 17 bases separating them. The CDR3 consists of 15 residues. The germline gives CDR1 SGHTA, CDR2 FQGNSA. The CDR3 bases are TGTGCCAGCACGAAGCTTCTCCTAGAGACAGATACGCAGTATTTT. Protein: CASTKLLLETDTQYF.

The chain is built from TRBV7-2 and TRBJ2-4; D may be TRBD2 (6 bases). From germline, CDR1 is SGHTA and CDR2 FQGNSA. This CDR3 contains 14 residues. V was pared by 1 base and J by 7 bases, with 11 bases between. In DNA, the CDR3 is TGTGCCAGCAGCTTAGACGCTGGGGGGAACATTCAGTACTTC. Amino acid sequence: CASSLDAGGNIQYF.

This clonotype was detected a few times. The chain joins TRBV7-6 to TRBJ2-1; D possibly corresponds to TRBD2 (5 bases). Between the trimmed V and J ends, which lost 5 bases and 4 bases, there was a span of 15 bases. Germline CDR1 SGHVS, CDR2 FNYEAQ. This CDR3 comprises 15 residues. The CDR3 DNA is TGTGCCAGCAGCCGGCCGGGGTGGGAGTACAATGAGCAGTTCTTC. Its protein product is CASSRPGWEYNEQFF. The complete variable domain, with remaining parts taken from reference TRBV7-6 and TRBJ2-1, reads GAGVSQSPRYKVTKRGQDVALRCDPISGHVSLYWYRQALGQGPEFLTYFNYEAQQDKSGLPNDRFSAERPEGSISTLTIQRTEQRDSAMYRCASSRPGWEYNEQFFGPGTRLTVL.

The chain has TRBV7-2 and TRBJ1-5; D possibly corresponds to TRBD1 (6 bases). The length of the CDR3 is 13 residues. Trimming pared 5 bases from V and 5 bases from J, leaving 10 bases between. Germline-derived CDR1 and CDR2 are SGHTA and FQGNSA. The CDR3 coding sequence is TGTGCCAGCAGCCCAGGGGCGGATCAGCCCCAGCATTTT. This codes for CASSPGADQPQHF.

Only a few counts were recorded for this clonotype. The chain carries TRBV6-5 and TRBJ2-1; 9 nucleotides match TRBD2. This CDR3 is 16 amino acids long. In germline, CDR1 is MNHEY, CDR2 SVGAGI. Trimming at V came to 0 bases and at J to 9 bases, leaving 9 bases not matched to a gene. CDR3 residues: CASSYSGTSTFGEQFF. The CDR3 nucleotides are TGTGCCAGCAGTTACTCCGGGACTAGCACTTTCGGTGAGCAGTTCTTC.

The chain uses TRBV24-1 and TRBJ2-2; TRBD2 matches 13 bases. CDR1 KGHDR and CDR2 SFDVKD come from the germline V gene. The J segment lost 4 bases and the V segment lost 2 bases, leaving 0 bases of the junction unmatched. The CDR3 spans 16 residues. The CDR3 DNA is TGTGCCACCAGTGATTGGACTAGCGGGGGCACCGGGGAGCTGTTTTTT. It specifies CATSDWTSGGTGELFF.

The chain has TRBV6-4 and TRBJ2-1; D is ambiguous. V lost 3 bases to trimming and J lost 0 bases, with 6 bases between them. The CDR3 length is 14 residues. Germline loops: CDR1 MRHNA, CDR2 SNTAGT. The CDR3 reads CASSESSSYNEQFF. The CDR3 DNA reads TGTGCCAGCAGTGAGTCTAGCTCCTACAATGAGCAGTTCTTC.

V gene TRBV7-2 combines with J gene TRBJ1-1; D is perhaps TRBD1 (6 bases). Trimming shortened V by 1 base and J by 10 bases, and 13 bases separated the two germline ends. The germline gives CDR1 SGHTA, CDR2 FQGNSA. CDR3 length equals 13 residues. The CDR3 nucleotides are TGTGCCAGCAGCTTAGTTGCCGGGGGCTCAGCTTTCTTT. Amino acids: CASSLVAGGSAFF.

The chain couples TRBV10-3 to TRBJ2-3; D perhaps matches TRBD2 (5 bases). The CDR3 has 15 residues. Germline assignment: CDR1 ENHRY and CDR2 SYGVKD. Trimming cost V 4 bases and J 2 bases, with 13 bases left between them. The CDR3 nucleotides read TGTGCCATCAGTGGGACTGCGGGTAACACAGATACGCAGTATTTT. It specifies CAISGTAGNTDTQYF.

This clonotype was counted a few times. The chain recombines TRBV6-1 with TRBJ2-1; TRBD2 matches 13 bases. V lost 8 bases and J lost 11; bases outside the gene matches: 6. This CDR3 has 13 amino acids. Germline CDR1 reads MNHNS; CDR2 reads SASEGT. The CDR3 is CASAGTSGDQQFF. CDR3 DNA sequence: TGTGCCAGCGCCGGGACTAGCGGGGATCAGCAGTTCTTC.

V usage is TRBV12-3 or TRBV12-4 and J usage is TRBJ1-4, with unresolved D. The CDR3 extends over 17 amino acids. Between the trimmed V and J ends, which lost 5 bases and 8 bases, there was a span of 24 bases. DNA for the CDR3: TGTGCCAGCAGTCCCCCTCGGATACCGGGCCGAGGCGAAAAACTGTTTTTT. Translating it yields CASSPPRIPGRGEKLFF.